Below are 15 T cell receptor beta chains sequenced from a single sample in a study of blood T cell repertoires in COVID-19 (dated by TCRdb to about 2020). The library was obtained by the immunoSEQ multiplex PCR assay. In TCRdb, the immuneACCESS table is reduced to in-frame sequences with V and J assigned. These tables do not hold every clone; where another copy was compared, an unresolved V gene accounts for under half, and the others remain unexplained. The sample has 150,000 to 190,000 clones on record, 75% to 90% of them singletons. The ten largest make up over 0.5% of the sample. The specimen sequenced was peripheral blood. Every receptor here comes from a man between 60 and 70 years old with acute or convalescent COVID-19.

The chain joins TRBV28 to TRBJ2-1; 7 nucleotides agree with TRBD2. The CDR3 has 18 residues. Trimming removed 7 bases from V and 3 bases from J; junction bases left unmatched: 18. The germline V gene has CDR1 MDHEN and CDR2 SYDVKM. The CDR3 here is CASTTSGGDYQNYNEQFF. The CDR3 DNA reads TGTGCCAGCACCACATCCGGCGGGGACTACCAAAACTACAATGAGCAGTTCTTC.

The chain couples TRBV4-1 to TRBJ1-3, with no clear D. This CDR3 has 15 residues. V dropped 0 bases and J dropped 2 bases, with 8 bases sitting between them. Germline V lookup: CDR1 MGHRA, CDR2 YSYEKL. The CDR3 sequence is CASSQDRGAGNTIYF. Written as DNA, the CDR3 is TGCGCCAGCAGCCAAGATCGGGGAGCTGGAAACACCATATATTTT.

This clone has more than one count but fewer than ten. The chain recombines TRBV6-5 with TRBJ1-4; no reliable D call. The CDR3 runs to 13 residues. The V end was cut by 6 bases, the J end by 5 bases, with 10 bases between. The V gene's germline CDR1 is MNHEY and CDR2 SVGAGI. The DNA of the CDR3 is TGTGCCAGCAGGTCCCAGGTGAATGAAAAACTGTTTTTT. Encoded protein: CASRSQVNEKLFF.

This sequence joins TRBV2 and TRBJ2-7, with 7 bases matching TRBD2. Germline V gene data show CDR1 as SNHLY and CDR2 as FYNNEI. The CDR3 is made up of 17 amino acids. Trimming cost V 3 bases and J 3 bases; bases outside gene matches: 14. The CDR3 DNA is TGTGCCAGCAGTGAGATTGAGGGAGGGCCCCTCTACTACGAGCAGTACTTC. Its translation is CASSEIEGGPLYYEQYF.

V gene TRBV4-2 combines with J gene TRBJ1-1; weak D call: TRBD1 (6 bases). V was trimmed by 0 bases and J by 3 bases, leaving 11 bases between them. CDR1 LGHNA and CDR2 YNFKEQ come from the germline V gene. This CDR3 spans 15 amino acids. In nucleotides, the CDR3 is TGTGCCAGCAGCCAAGACCAGGACAGTTACACTGAAGCTTTCTTT. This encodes CASSQDQDSYTEAFF.

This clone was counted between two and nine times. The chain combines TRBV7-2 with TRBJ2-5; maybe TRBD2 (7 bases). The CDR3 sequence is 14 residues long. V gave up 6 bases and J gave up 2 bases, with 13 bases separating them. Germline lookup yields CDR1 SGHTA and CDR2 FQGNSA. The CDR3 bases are TGTGCCAGCAGATCAGGGAGGGGGCAAGAGACCCAGTACTTC. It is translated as CASRSGRGQETQYF.

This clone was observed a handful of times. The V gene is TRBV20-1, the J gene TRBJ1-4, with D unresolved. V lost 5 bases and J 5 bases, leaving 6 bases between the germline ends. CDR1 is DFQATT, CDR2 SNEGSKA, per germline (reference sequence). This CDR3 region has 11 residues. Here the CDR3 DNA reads TGCAGTGCTCACTACAATGAAAAACTGTTTTTT. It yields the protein CSAHYNEKLFF.

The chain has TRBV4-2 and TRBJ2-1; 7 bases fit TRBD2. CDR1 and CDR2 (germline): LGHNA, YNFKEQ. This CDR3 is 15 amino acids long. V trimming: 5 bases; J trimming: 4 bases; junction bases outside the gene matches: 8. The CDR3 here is CASSGGGFNYNEQFF. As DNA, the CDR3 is TGTGCCAGCAGCGGGGGGGGGTTCAATTACAATGAGCAGTTCTTC.

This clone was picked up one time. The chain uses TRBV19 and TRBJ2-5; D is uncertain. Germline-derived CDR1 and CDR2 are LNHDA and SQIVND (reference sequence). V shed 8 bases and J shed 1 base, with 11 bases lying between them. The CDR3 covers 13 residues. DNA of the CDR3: TGTGCCAGTCGCCGAAGCTTCCAAGAGACCCAGTACTTC. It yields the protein CASRRSFQETQYF. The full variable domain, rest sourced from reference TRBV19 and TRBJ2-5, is DGGITQSPKYLFRKEGQNVTLSCEQNLNHDAMYWYRQDPGQGLRLIYYSQIVNDFQKGDIAEGYSVSREKKESFPLTVTSAQKNPTAFYLCASRRSFQETQYFGPGTRLLVL.

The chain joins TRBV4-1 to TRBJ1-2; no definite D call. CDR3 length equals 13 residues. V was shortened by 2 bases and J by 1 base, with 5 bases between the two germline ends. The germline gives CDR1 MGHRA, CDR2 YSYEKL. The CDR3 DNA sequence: TGCGCCAGCAGCCAAATAATTAACTATGGCTACACCTTC. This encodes CASSQIINYGYTF.

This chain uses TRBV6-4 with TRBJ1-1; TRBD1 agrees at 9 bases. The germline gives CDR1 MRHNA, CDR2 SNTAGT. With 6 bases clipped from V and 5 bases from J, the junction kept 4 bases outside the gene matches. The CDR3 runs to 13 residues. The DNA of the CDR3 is TGTGCCAGCAGAAAGGGACAGGGAACTGAAGCTTTCTTT. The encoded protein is CASRKGQGTEAFF.

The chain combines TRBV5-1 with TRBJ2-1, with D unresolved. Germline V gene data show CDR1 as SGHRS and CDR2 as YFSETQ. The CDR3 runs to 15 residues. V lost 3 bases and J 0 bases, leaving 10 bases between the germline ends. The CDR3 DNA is TGCGCCAGCAGCTCCCTATGGAGCTCCTACAATGAGCAGTTCTTC. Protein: CASSSLWSSYNEQFF.

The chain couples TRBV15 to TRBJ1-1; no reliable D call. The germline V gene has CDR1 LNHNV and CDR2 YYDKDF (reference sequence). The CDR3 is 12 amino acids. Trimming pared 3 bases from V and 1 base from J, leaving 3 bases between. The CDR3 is CATSSQNTEAFF. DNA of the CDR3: TGTGCCACCAGCAGTCAGAACACTGAAGCTTTCTTT.

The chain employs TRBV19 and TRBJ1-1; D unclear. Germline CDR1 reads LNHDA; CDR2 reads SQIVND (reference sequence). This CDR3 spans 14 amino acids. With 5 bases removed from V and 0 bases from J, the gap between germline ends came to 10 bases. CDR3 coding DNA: TGTGCCAGTAGTTTTGGCGGTATGAACACTGAAGCTTTCTTT. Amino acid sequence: CASSFGGMNTEAFF.

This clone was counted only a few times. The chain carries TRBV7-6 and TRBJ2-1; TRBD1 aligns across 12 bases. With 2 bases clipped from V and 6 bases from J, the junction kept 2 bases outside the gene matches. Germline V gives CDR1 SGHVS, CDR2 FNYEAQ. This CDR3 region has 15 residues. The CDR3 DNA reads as TGTGCCAGCAGCTTATCGGGACAGGGGGCCAATGAGCAGTTCTTC. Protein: CASSLSGQGANEQFF.